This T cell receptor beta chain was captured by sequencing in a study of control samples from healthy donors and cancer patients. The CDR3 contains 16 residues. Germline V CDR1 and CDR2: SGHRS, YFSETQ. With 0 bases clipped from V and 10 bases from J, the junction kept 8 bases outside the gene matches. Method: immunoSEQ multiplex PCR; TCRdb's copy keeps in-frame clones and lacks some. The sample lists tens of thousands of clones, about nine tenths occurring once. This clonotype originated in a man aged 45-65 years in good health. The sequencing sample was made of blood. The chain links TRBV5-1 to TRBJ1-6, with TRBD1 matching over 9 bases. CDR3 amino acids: CASSLAGQGSLSPLHF. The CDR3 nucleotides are TGCGCCAGCAGCTTGGCCGGACAGGGGTCTCTCTCACCCCTCCACTTT.